This T cell receptor (beta chain) was identified during a study of identical twins. Study-wide results and limits: The degree of excess twin sharing was weaker in beta out-of-frame sequences.

CDR1 and CDR2 (germline): SGHDT, YYEEEE. The CDR3 covers 17 residues. V lost 4 bases to trimming and J lost 1 base, with 20 bases between them. TCRdb independently ran MiXCR on the 5' RACE reads; one entry per CDR3 protein. The sample holds over 200,000 distinct CDR3 sequences, less than 9.5% seen once. With regard to this clonotype: Antigen: not known.

Sequenced sample: memory (CD45RO+) T cells sorted from blood. The origin of this receptor is a woman between 18 and 30 years old in good health. J is TRBJ1-2 and V is TRBV5-6; D remains ambiguous. The CDR3 coding sequence is TGTGCCAGCAGCCTCCTTGCCGGAAGAGTTCTTAACTATGGCTACACCTTC. It specifies CASSLLAGRVLNYGYTF.